The 27 T cell receptor beta chains presented below share a single source sample, sequenced in a study of blood T cell repertoires in COVID-19. Data came from immunoSEQ multiplex PCR; TCRdb stores just in-frame clones and leaves some out. The table includes hundreds of thousands of clones, roughly 88% detected once. The specimen was PBMCs or T cells enriched from blood (not recorded which). These receptors were collected from a woman between 25 and 40 years old who had recovered from COVID-19.

This clone showed up just a few times. The chain recombines TRBV6-5 with TRBJ2-3, with 7 positions matching TRBD2. Germline V CDR1 and CDR2: MNHEY, SVGAGI. V lost 6 bases, J lost 0 bases, and 3 bases stayed unmatched. The CDR3 has 14 residues. CDR3 sequence (DNA): TGTGCCAGCAGGATTAGCGGGAGCACAGATACGCAGTATTTT. Translated, it gives CASRISGSTDTQYF.

In DNA, the CDR3 is TGTGCCAGCAGCTTGGATAGGGAACCAGGGGGAGACCACGGCTACACCTTC. This sequence encodes CASSLDREPGGDHGYTF. The rearrangement joins TRBV5-4 to TRBJ1-2; TRBD1 agrees at 7 bases. The V and J ends lost 0 bases and 8 bases, in that order; junction bases with no gene match: 16. CDR1 and CDR2 from the germline V gene are SGHNT and YYREEE (reference sequence). The CDR3 has 17 amino acids.

This clone was observed a single time. The chain employs TRBV9 and TRBJ2-4; 7 bases fit TRBD2. CDR1 SGDLS and CDR2 YYNGEE come from the germline V gene. The CDR3 has 18 amino acids. V was pared by 0 bases and J by 4 bases, with 13 bases of the junction left unmatched. The CDR3 DNA reads as TGTGCCAGCAGCGTAGTGGATAGCGGGCACGTTATAAAAAACATTCAGTACTTC. This codes for CASSVVDSGHVIKNIQYF. The entire variable domain, with the rest obtained from reference TRBV9 and TRBJ2-4, is as follows: DSGVTQTPKHLITATGQRVTLRCSPRSGDLSVYWYQQSLDQGLQFLIQYYNGEERAKGNILERFSAQQFPDLHSELNLSSLELGDSALYFCASSVVDSGHVIKNIQYFGAGTRLSVL.

The chain employs TRBV5-1 and TRBJ2-6; TRBD1 agrees at 7 bases. The CDR3 contains 16 residues. Germline assignment: CDR1 SGHRS and CDR2 YFSETQ. V lost 1 base to trimming and J lost 0 bases; unmatched junction nucleotides: 1. The CDR3 coding sequence is TGCGCCAGCAGCTTGTCAGGGGGCTCTGGGGCCAACGTCCTGACTTTC. Translating gives CASSLSGGSGANVLTF.

The chain employs TRBV30 and TRBJ1-3, with D unclear. CDR3 length equals 17 residues. Germline CDR1 reads GTSNPN; CDR2 reads SVGIG (reference sequence). Trimming stripped 0 bases from V and 7 bases from J, with 22 bases between. CDR3 DNA: TGTGCCTGGAGTGTACAAGCAATCAGGCCAAACTCGAACACCATATATTTT. Translation: CAWSVQAIRPNSNTIYF.

J is TRBJ1-2 and V is TRBV5-1, with 7 nucleotides matching TRBD1. Per the germline V gene, CDR1 is SGHRS and CDR2 is YFSETQ. The CDR3 spans 13 residues. Trimming removed 4 bases from V and 6 bases from J; junction bases left unmatched: 6. The CDR3 sequence: CASSTTGVDGYTF. DNA for the CDR3: TGCGCCAGCAGCACCACAGGGGTCGATGGCTACACCTTC.

A single count supports this clone. The rearrangement links TRBV28 to TRBJ1-1; D is possibly TRBD1 (6 bases). The CDR3 has 13 residues. The V end lost 9 bases, the J end lost 4 bases, and 15 bases lay between the germline ends. Looked up from germline, CDR1 is MDHEN and CDR2 is SYDVKM. The CDR3 reads CARTGPGGTEAFF. The DNA for the CDR3 is TGTGCCAGGACAGGCCCTGGAGGCACTGAAGCTTTCTTT. Combining the CDR3 with reference TRBV28 and TRBJ1-1 gives the whole variable domain DVKVTQSSRYLVKRTGEKVFLECVQDMDHENMFWYRQDPGLGLRLIYFSYDVKMKEKGDIPEGYSVSREKKERFSLILESASTNQTSMYLCARTGPGGTEAFFGQGTRLTVV.

The rearrangement links TRBV4-1 to TRBJ1-2; unclear D gene. Germline V lookup: CDR1 MGHRA, CDR2 YSYEKL. CDR3 length equals 12 residues. The V and J ends lost 4 bases and 10 bases respectively, with 13 bases between them. The CDR3 DNA reads as TGCGCCAGCAGCCCTTCACCCCGGTTCTACACCTTC. Translation gives CASSPSPRFYTF.

This clone was seen a handful of times. The chain has TRBV19 and TRBJ2-7; no clear D. Trimming took off 5 bases at V and 1 base at J, with 12 bases between the two ends. The CDR3 covers 14 residues. The germline V gene has CDR1 LNHDA and CDR2 SQIVND (reference sequence). Here the CDR3 reads CASSRQAWSYEQYF. CDR3 in DNA: TGTGCCAGTAGTCGCCAGGCATGGTCCTACGAGCAGTACTTC. Complete variable domain (other parts from reference TRBV19 and TRBJ2-7): DGGITQSPKYLFRKEGQNVTLSCEQNLNHDAMYWYRQDPGQGLRLIYYSQIVNDFQKGDIAEGYSVSREKKESFPLTVTSAQKNPTAFYLCASSRQAWSYEQYFGPGTRLTVT.

The chain recombines TRBV9 with TRBJ2-6; D not resolved. The germline V gene encodes CDR1 SGDLS and CDR2 YYNGEE. With 0 bases removed from V and 1 base from J, the gap between germline ends came to 8 bases. This CDR3 is 16 amino acids long. The CDR3 DNA is TGTGCCAGCAGCGTAGGATCAGGATCTGGGGCCAACGTCCTGACTTTC. It codes for CASSVGSGSGANVLTF.

The V and J genes are TRBV2 and TRBJ1-4; a weak D match, TRBD1 (6 bases). Deletions cut 8 bases from V and 7 bases from J, with 14 bases between. Looked up from germline, CDR1 is SNHLY and CDR2 is FYNNEI. The CDR3 is made up of 13 amino acids. Here the CDR3 DNA reads TGTGCCAGCGGGGGACATGAATTTGAAAAACTGTTTTTT. It is translated as CASGGHEFEKLFF. Complete variable domain (other parts from reference TRBV2 and TRBJ1-4): EPEVTQTPSHQVTQMGQEVILRCVPISNHLYFYWYRQILGQKVEFLVSFYNNEISEKSEIFDDQFSVERPDGSNFTLKIRSTKLEDSAMYFCASGGHEFEKLFFGSGTQLSVL.

The chain links TRBV5-6 to TRBJ2-7; D might be TRBD2 (6 bases). The length of the CDR3 is 13 residues. V was shortened by 4 bases and J by 2 bases, with 10 bases between the two germline ends. Germline lookup yields CDR1 SGHDT and CDR2 YYEEEE. CDR3 region: CASSPGTAYEQYF. The DNA for the CDR3 is TGTGCCAGCAGCCCCGGGACTGCCTACGAGCAGTACTTC. Combining the CDR3 with reference TRBV5-6 and TRBJ2-7 gives the whole variable domain DAGVTQSPTHLIKTRGQQVTLRCSPKSGHDTVSWYQQALGQGPQFIFQYYEEEERQRGNFPDRFSGHQFPNYSSELNVNALLLGDSALYLCASSPGTAYEQYFGPGTRLTVT.

The rearrangement joins TRBV5-1 to TRBJ1-1; D is ambiguous. This CDR3 has 15 residues. CDR1 and CDR2 from the germline V gene are SGHRS and YFSETQ. V was cut by 0 bases and J by 2 bases, with 11 bases left in between. The CDR3 region has the DNA TGCGCCAGCAGCTTGGATACAGCCGTAAACACTGAAGCTTTCTTT. This translates into CASSLDTAVNTEAFF.

The rearrangement links TRBV10-1 to TRBJ2-1, with no clear D. Between the trimmed V and J ends, which lost 4 bases and 3 bases, there was a span of 7 bases. This CDR3 comprises 13 residues. Germline-derived CDR1 and CDR2 are WNHNN and SYGVQD (reference sequence). Here the CDR3 DNA reads TGCGCCAGCAGTGTCCGAGGCTACAATGAGCAGTTCTTC. As protein: CASSVRGYNEQFF.

This chain links TRBV27 with TRBJ1-3; 9 nucleotides align to TRBD1. CDR3 length: 15 amino acids. Germline values: CDR1 MNHEY, CDR2 SMNVEV (reference sequence). V lost 6 bases to trimming and J lost 3 bases; unmatched junction nucleotides: 6. CDR3 nucleotide sequence: TGTGCCAGCAGGCTGACAGGGGGAGGTGGAAACACCATATATTTT. Translation gives CASRLTGGGGNTIYF.

V usage is TRBV29-1 and J usage is TRBJ2-4; 8 nucleotides agree with TRBD2. Per the germline V gene, CDR1 is SQVTM and CDR2 is ANQGSEA. With 6 bases clipped from V and 1 base from J, the junction kept 14 bases outside the gene matches. CDR3 length equals 17 residues. The DNA for the CDR3 is TGCAGCGTGTGGCTTAGGTCGGGAGGGGGGGCCAAAAACATTCAGTACTTC. It yields the protein CSVWLRSGGGAKNIQYF.

The J gene is TRBJ2-1, the V gene TRBV9, with 7 bases identical to TRBD2. After removal of 0 bases from V and 5 bases from J, the junction contained 8 bases not matched to a gene. Germline CDR1 reads SGDLS; CDR2 reads YYNGEE. This CDR3 is 16 amino acids long. In DNA, the CDR3 is TGTGCCAGCAGCGTAGGGCGGGAGAGGGTCCACAATGAGCAGTTCTTC. It translates to CASSVGRERVHNEQFF.

This chain joins TRBV28 and TRBJ1-1, with TRBD1 matching over 7 bases. The CDR3 spans 14 residues. In germline, CDR1 is MDHEN, CDR2 SYDVKM. Trimming cost V 6 bases and J 2 bases; bases outside gene matches: 6. CDR3 sequence: CASRSTGINTEAFF. The CDR3 bases are TGTGCCAGCAGGTCGACAGGGATTAACACTGAAGCTTTCTTT.

The CDR3 region is CASSERDRGRSEKLFF. In nucleotides, the CDR3 is TGTGCCAGCAGTGAAAGGGACAGGGGGCGAAGTGAAAAACTGTTTTTT. The chain combines TRBV2 with TRBJ1-4, with 12 bases lining up with TRBD1. The J segment lost 7 bases and the V segment lost 2 bases, leaving 5 bases of the junction unmatched. This CDR3 comprises 16 residues. CDR1 is SNHLY, CDR2 FYNNEI, per germline. Drawing the rest from reference TRBV2 and TRBJ1-4, the complete variable domain is EPEVTQTPSHQVTQMGQEVILRCVPISNHLYFYWYRQILGQKVEFLVSFYNNEISEKSEIFDDQFSVERPDGSNFTLKIRSTKLEDSAMYFCASSERDRGRSEKLFFGSGTQLSVL.

The chain employs TRBV6-2 or TRBV6-3 and TRBJ1-2, with a possible D match to TRBD1 (5 bases). Trimming cost V 2 bases and J 3 bases, with 10 bases left between them. The germline V gene encodes CDR1 MNHEY and CDR2 SVGEGT. The CDR3 totals 14 residues. CDR3 sequence (DNA): TGTGCCAGCAGTTACCCGACAGTCCACTATGGCTACACCTTC. As protein: CASSYPTVHYGYTF.

The J gene is TRBJ1-5, the V gene TRBV3-1 (or the pseudogene TRBV3-2); D gene unclear. Deletions cut 0 bases from V and 5 bases from J, with 5 bases between. The CDR3 totals 13 residues. CDR1 is LGHDT, CDR2 YNNKEL, per germline (reference sequence). The CDR3 loop reads CASSQDLYQPQHF. The CDR3 region has the DNA TGTGCCAGCAGCCAAGATCTTTATCAGCCCCAGCATTTT.

The chain joins TRBV7-2 to TRBJ2-3; D is unclear. Trimming stripped 5 bases from V and 0 bases from J, with 12 bases between. Germline V lookup: CDR1 SGHTA, CDR2 FQGNSA. This CDR3 has 15 residues. In DNA, the CDR3 is TGTGCCAGCAGCCCTGCCAAGACTAGCACAGATACGCAGTATTTT. Protein: CASSPAKTSTDTQYF.

The chain combines TRBV5-4 with TRBJ2-3; 14 nucleotides align to TRBD2. The CDR3 spans 16 residues. V was clipped by 2 bases and J by 5 bases; unmatched bases: 4. Germline loops: CDR1 SGHNT, CDR2 YYREEE (reference sequence). The CDR3 reads CASSFPGTSGGDTQYF. The CDR3 nucleotides read TGTGCCAGCAGCTTCCCCGGGACTAGCGGGGGAGATACGCAGTATTTT.

This rearrangement joins TRBV25-1 to TRBJ1-2; D not resolved. The germline V and J ends were trimmed by 5 bases and 1 base, with 5 bases remaining between them. The CDR3 runs 12 residues. Germline CDR1 MGHDK, CDR2 SYGVNS. CDR3 DNA: TGTGCCAGCAGTACAGTTAACTATGGCTACACCTTC. It codes for CASSTVNYGYTF.

V and J are TRBV27 and TRBJ1-2, with 7 bases aligning to TRBD1. Germline assignment: CDR1 MNHEY and CDR2 SMNVEV (reference sequence). The length of the CDR3 is 14 residues. Trimming removed 6 bases from V and 8 bases from J; junction bases left unmatched: 12. CDR3 region: CASSHESRGRGYTF. CDR3 coding DNA: TGTGCCAGCAGCCACGAATCAAGGGGGCGCGGCTACACCTTC.

This chain joins TRBV7-6 and TRBJ2-5, with D perhaps matching TRBD1 (5 bases). Per the germline V gene, CDR1 is SGHVS and CDR2 is FNYEAQ. The CDR3 is 12 residues long. The V and J ends lost 5 bases and 11 bases respectively, with 15 bases between them. The CDR3 DNA sequence: TGTGCCAGCAGCCCAGTGGGGCCGAGGCAGTACTTC. Residues: CASSPVGPRQYF. The full variable domain, with the rest looked up from reference TRBV7-6 and TRBJ2-5, is GAGVSQSPRYKVTKRGQDVALRCDPISGHVSLYWYRQALGQGPEFLTYFNYEAQQDKSGLPNDRFSAERPEGSISTLTIQRTEQRDSAMYRCASSPVGPRQYFGPGTRLLVL.

The chain combines TRBV7-3 with TRBJ2-1; TRBD2 matches at 9 bases. V lost 5 bases to trimming and J lost 0 bases; unmatched junction nucleotides: 5. Germline V gene sequence: CDR1 SGHTA, CDR2 FQGTGA. The CDR3 is 16 residues long. CDR3 residues: CASSPLSGSSYNEQFF. The CDR3 nucleotides read TGTGCCAGCAGCCCCCTTAGCGGGAGCTCCTACAATGAGCAGTTCTTC.